Below, one T cell receptor beta chain is given with its context. The target antigen is unknown. The data are from a study of cytomegalovirus exposure and HLA in healthy donors. General observations from the study: The authors later found most CMV-associated TCR beta chains appeared HLA-restricted. With high specificity and sensitivity, the classifier reportedly diagnosed cytomegalovirus status. Some V segments, including TRBV6-2 and TRBV6-3, were excluded as indistinguishable.

PCR used 60 Vbeta primers and 13 Jbeta primers. Sequenced by immunoSEQ multiplex PCR; TCRdb stores in-frame clones only, minus some. This sample yields approximately 180,000 clones, of which about 12% are seen a single time; 7.8% belongs to the top ten. The V gene end was trimmed by 0 bases and the J gene end by 2 bases; junction bases not matched to a gene: 13. CDR1 is LGHNA, CDR2 YSLEER, per germline. CDR3 length: 20 amino acids. The sequenced sample consisted of PBMCs. This clonotype was obtained from a man in his fifties or sixties in good health and CMV-seropositive. The chain couples TRBV4-3 to TRBJ2-1; 10 nucleotides agree with TRBD2. This CDR3 reads CASSQDPLAGAQRTYNEQFF. CDR3 bases: TGCGCCAGCAGCCAAGATCCCCTAGCGGGGGCCCAAAGGACCTACAATGAGCAGTTCTTC.